Listed here are 17 T cell receptor beta chains from one sample, sequenced in a study of CD8 T cells in ankylosing spondylitis. Broader study findings: Ankylosing spondylitis blood appeared to carry a characteristic TCR beta motif of 7 or 8 highly homologous variants.

No antigens are known for them. TCRdb redid the calling of the 5' RACE reads with MiXCR, one entry per CDR3 protein. Among around 140,000 distinct CDR3 sequences listed, about 15% were seen once. What was sequenced was blood, either unsorted or a sorted T cell fraction (not recorded which). Receptor source: a male donor with ankylosing spondylitis.

The rearrangement joins TRBV12-3 or TRBV12-4 to TRBJ2-7; 9 nucleotides agree with TRBD1. Unmatched junction bases numbered 10, after V lost 6 bases and J lost 7 bases. The CDR3 contains 14 residues. CDR3 amino acids: CASSSGQGPGEQYF. In DNA form, the CDR3 reads TGTGCCAGCAGCTCGGGACAGGGTCCGGGGGAGCAGTACTTC.

This chain uses TRBV29-1 with TRBJ2-2, with D possibly matching TRBD2 (7 bases). The CDR3 consists of 14 residues. Germline V gene data show CDR1 as SQVTM and CDR2 as ANQGSEA. V dropped 4 bases and J dropped 0 bases, with 9 bases sitting between them. For the CDR3, the DNA is TGCAGCGTTGCCGGGGGGCCGAACACCGGGGAGCTGTTTTTT. This gives the protein CSVAGGPNTGELFF.

The chain employs TRBV6-1 and TRBJ1-2; 9 nucleotides line up with TRBD1. Trimming removed 6 bases from V and 4 bases from J; junction bases left unmatched: 6. From germline, CDR1 is MNHNS and CDR2 SASEGT. The CDR3 spans 14 residues. CDR3 sequence (DNA): TGTGCCAGCAGACCCCGACAGGGGGGCTATGGCTACACCTTC. It yields the protein CASRPRQGGYGYTF.

This clonotype was observed many times. This chain connects TRBV29-1 to TRBJ2-7; 7 nucleotides match TRBD1. This CDR3 spans 15 amino acids. CDR1 SQVTM and CDR2 ANQGSEA come from the germline V gene. With 0 bases clipped from V and 3 bases from J, the junction kept 8 bases outside the gene matches. CDR3 DNA sequence: TGCAGCGTTGAAGATCGACAGGGAATAAACTACGAGCAGTACTTC. Amino acid sequence: CSVEDRQGINYEQYF.

V gene TRBV6-1 combines with J gene TRBJ1-1, with TRBD1 as a possible D gene (6 bases). CDR3 length: 14 amino acids. Deletions cut 6 bases from V and 0 bases from J, with 11 bases between. The germline gives CDR1 MNHNS, CDR2 SASEGT. In nucleotides, the CDR3 is TGTGCCAGCAGCGCTAACAGGGTGAACACTGAAGCTTTCTTT. As protein: CASSANRVNTEAFF.

This clonotype has a handful of counts. J is TRBJ2-1 and V is TRBV25-1; D unresolved. V lost 6 bases and J lost 9, with 15 bases in between. CDR1 and CDR2 from the germline V gene are MGHDK and SYGVNS. The CDR3 extends over 13 amino acids. The DNA for the CDR3 is TGTGCCAGCAGCCGGGCTAACATCCCTGAGCAGTTCTTC. This sequence encodes CASSRANIPEQFF.

The genes are TRBV12-3 or TRBV12-4 and TRBJ2-3; D is possibly TRBD1 or TRBD2 (5 bases each). This CDR3 comprises 14 residues. Trimming removed 10 bases from V and 2 bases from J, with 16 bases in between. The CDR3 DNA sequence: TGTGCCACCTCCGGGGCCAGCGACACAGATACGCAGTATTTT. It yields the protein CATSGASDTDTQYF.

The genes are TRBV4-3 and TRBJ2-2; weak D call: TRBD2 (6 bases). CDR3 length equals 16 residues. Per germline, CDR1 LGHNA and CDR2 YSLEER. V was shortened by 0 bases and J by 6 bases, with 14 bases between the two germline ends. The CDR3 sequence: CASSQEGGRGAGELFF. CDR3 DNA: TGCGCCAGCAGCCAAGAGGGAGGACGGGGTGCCGGGGAGCTGTTTTTT.

The chain combines TRBV6-5 with TRBJ2-7; possible D gene TRBD2, 6 bases. Germline V gene data show CDR1 as MNHEY and CDR2 as SVGAGI. V lost 0 bases to trimming and J lost 3 bases, with 15 bases between them. The CDR3 consists of 16 residues. CDR3 DNA: TGTGCCAGCAGTTACTCGGGCGAGGCGGGAAGCTACGAGCAGTACTTC. It translates to CASSYSGEAGSYEQYF.

This clonotype occurred a few times. J is TRBJ2-7 and V is TRBV5-1; D is unclear. CDR1 and CDR2 from the germline V gene are SGHRS and YFSETQ. CDR3 length: 13 amino acids. V gave up 1 base and J gave up 2 bases, with 7 bases separating them. CDR3: CASSLSQTYEQYF. In nucleotides, the CDR3 is TGCGCCAGCAGCTTGAGCCAGACCTACGAGCAGTACTTC.

This clonotype was recorded only once. V and J are TRBV12-3 or TRBV12-4 and TRBJ1-1, with 9 bases identical to TRBD1. The CDR3 runs to 13 residues. V lost 5 bases, J lost 7 bases, and 5 bases stayed unmatched. For the CDR3, the DNA is TGTGCCAGCAGTACAGGGGGCGCGGATGAAGCTTTCTTT. It codes for CASSTGGADEAFF.

The chain employs TRBV20-1 and TRBJ2-7; D is unclear. This CDR3 spans 14 amino acids. V shed 2 bases and J shed 1 base, with 12 bases lying between them. Germline values: CDR1 DFQATT, CDR2 SNEGSKA (reference sequence). Written as DNA, the CDR3 is TGCAGTGCTAGACCTAGGGCTTCATCCTACGAGCAGTACTTC. Residues: CSARPRASSYEQYF.

The V gene is TRBV7-9, the J gene TRBJ2-1; a weak D match, TRBD2 (5 bases). Germline loops: CDR1 SEHNR, CDR2 FQNEAQ (reference sequence). Between the trimmed V and J ends, which lost 8 bases and 3 bases, there was a span of 14 bases. The CDR3 extends over 14 amino acids. The CDR3 region is CASGLGGGYNEQFF. CDR3 in DNA: TGTGCCAGCGGCCTTGGAGGAGGCTACAATGAGCAGTTCTTC. The variable domain in full, completed from reference TRBV7-9 and TRBJ2-1, reads DTGVSQNPRHKITKRGQNVTFRCDPISEHNRLYWYRQTLGQGPEFLTYFQNEAQLEKSRLLSDRFSAERPKGSFSTLEIQRTEQGDSAMYLCASGLGGGYNEQFFGPGTRLTVL.

This clonotype has more than one count but fewer than ten. The chain couples TRBV6-1 to TRBJ1-1; D is possibly TRBD1 (5 bases). V lost 4 bases and J lost 4, with 13 bases in between. CDR3 length: 14 residues. The germline V gene has CDR1 MNHNS and CDR2 SASEGT. CDR3 loop: CASSARPGGTEAFF. The CDR3 DNA reads TGTGCCAGCAGTGCGCGTCCGGGGGGCACTGAAGCTTTCTTT.

This clonotype was detected a few times. The gene calls are TRBV27 and TRBJ2-3, with TRBD1 matching over 10 bases. CDR3 length equals 17 residues. The germline V gene encodes CDR1 MNHEY and CDR2 SMNVEV (reference sequence). V was clipped by 2 bases and J by 4 bases; unmatched bases: 9. The CDR3 sequence: CASSLRGTGVGADTQYF. CDR3 sequence (DNA): TGTGCCAGCAGTTTACGCGGGACAGGGGTGGGCGCAGATACGCAGTATTTT.

This clonotype was counted a few times. This chain joins TRBV29-1 and TRBJ1-1, with 8 bases fitting TRBD1. Germline V gives CDR1 SQVTM, CDR2 ANQGSEA. This CDR3 is 13 amino acids long. The V gene end was trimmed by 7 bases and the J gene end by 7 bases; junction bases not matched to a gene: 11. The CDR3: CSAAGGQALEAFF. The DNA for the CDR3 is TGCAGCGCAGCTGGGGGACAGGCACTTGAAGCTTTCTTT.

This clonotype was seen a handful of times. This rearrangement joins TRBV4-1 to TRBJ1-6, with 8 bases lining up with TRBD1. The CDR3 covers 18 residues. In germline, CDR1 is MGHRA, CDR2 YSYEKL. Losses at the gene ends were 4 bases for V and 8 bases for J; bases not matched to a gene: 16. CDR3 amino acids: CASSLPRGQGYSDSPLHF. Written as DNA, the CDR3 is TGCGCCAGCAGCCTCCCTAGAGGACAGGGATATTCTGATTCACCCCTCCACTTT.